One sample yielded the 15 T cell receptor beta chains listed below, sequenced in a study of T-cell reconstitution after alpha-beta-depleted transplantation in children. TCRbeta library construction was performed incorporating unique molecular identifiers. TCRdb ran MiXCR on the PCR reads and lists one entry per CDR3 protein. Of more than 150,000 distinct CDR3 sequences in the sample, 13% to 15% were seen once. Specimen: PBMCs from the stem cell graft donor, collected from the stem cell graft. The receptors were gathered from a human donor who donated a stem cell graft to a child with acute lymphoblastic leukemia.

This clonotype occurred once. An end of the junction does not agree with germline; a read error may underlie this. The rearrangement uses TRBV5-5 and TRBJ2-7; the D is unclear. In germline, CDR1 is SGHKS, CDR2 YYEKEE (reference sequence). The CDR3 runs 14 residues. In DNA form, the CDR3 reads TGTGCCAGCAGCTTGACACAGATCTCCTCCGAGCAGTACTTC. Its translation is CASSLTQISSEQYF.

Many counts were recorded for this clonotype. The rearrangement joins TRBV12-3 or TRBV12-4 to TRBJ1-1; no clear D gene. CDR3 size: 15 residues. Trimming removed 1 base at V and 3 bases at J, with 12 bases between. The CDR3 nucleotides read TGTGCCAGCAGTTTAGGAGCTGGGATGGACACTGAAGCTTTCTTT. It yields the protein CASSLGAGMDTEAFF.

This clonotype was seen a few times. V and J are TRBV19 and TRBJ2-6; perhaps TRBD1 as D (5 bases). Per the germline V gene, CDR1 is LNHDA and CDR2 is SQIVND (reference sequence). V was trimmed by 3 bases and J by 12 bases, leaving 12 bases between them. The CDR3 totals 13 residues. The CDR3 nucleotides read TGTGCCAGTAGTATTGACAGACCGACCGTCCTGACTTTC. Its protein product is CASSIDRPTVLTF.

With respect to this clonotype: A single base separates this from a much larger clone, so it may be a read error. The chain combines TRBV7-6 with TRBJ2-3, with D uncertain. CDR3 length: 15 amino acids. Germline values: CDR1 SGHVS, CDR2 FNYEAQ. Here the CDR3 reads CASTLEVGLTITQYF. CDR3 DNA sequence: TGTGCCAGCACCTTAGAGGTGGGGTTAACGATCACGCAGTATTTT. The full variable domain, rest sourced from reference TRBV7-6 and TRBJ2-3, is GAGVSQSPRYKVTKRGQDVALRCDPISGHVSLYWYRQALGQGPEFLTYFNYEAQQDKSGLPNDRFSAERPEGSISTLTIQRTEQRDSAMYRCASTLEVGLTITQYFGPGTRLTVL.

This clonotype was seen many times. This chain joins TRBV5-1 and TRBJ2-4, with 11 bases fitting TRBD1. CDR1 is SGHRS and CDR2 is YFSETQ in the germline V gene. This CDR3 region has 13 residues. Germline trimming cut 4 bases from V and 11 bases from J; bases unmatched to any gene: 5. CDR3 DNA: TGCGCCAGCAGCGCGACGGGACAGGGGGTTCAGTACTTC. Translation: CASSATGQGVQYF.

In this sample, this clonotype turned up a few times. The chain employs TRBV20-1 and TRBJ2-5; 10 bases match TRBD2. Germline V gene sequence: CDR1 DFQATT, CDR2 SNEGSKA (reference sequence). The CDR3 has 15 amino acids. V lost 2 bases, J lost 7 bases, and 10 bases stayed unmatched. The CDR3 loop is CSARFLAGGSGTQYF. The DNA for the CDR3 is TGCAGTGCTAGATTTTTAGCGGGAGGCTCTGGGACCCAGTACTTC.

At least ten counts were recorded for this clonotype. This chain uses TRBV20-1 with TRBJ2-3; 10 bases are a match to TRBD2. Germline CDR1 DFQATT, CDR2 SNEGSKA (reference sequence). There are 17 residues in the CDR3. V lost 0 bases to trimming and J lost 2 bases; unmatched junction nucleotides: 8. In nucleotides, the CDR3 is TGCAGTGCTAGAGATTGGGGTAGCGGGAGGATCACAGATACGCAGTATTTT. Its protein is CSARDWGSGRITDTQYF.

V is TRBV5-1 and J is TRBJ2-1; 8 bases fit TRBD2. J lost 7 bases, V lost 0 bases, and 9 bases had no gene match. Germline V CDR1 and CDR2: SGHRS, YFSETQ. The CDR3 totals 16 residues. CDR3 coding DNA: TGCGCCAGCAGCTTGGGGGGACTAGGAGTACAGAATGAGCAGTTCTTC. Protein sequence: CASSLGGLGVQNEQFF. The full variable domain, its missing parts supplied by reference TRBV5-1 and TRBJ2-1, is KAGVTQTPRYLIKTRGQQVTLSCSPISGHRSVSWYQQTPGQGLQFLFEYFSETQRNKGNFPGRFSGRQFSNSRSEMNVSTLELGDSALYLCASSLGGLGVQNEQFFGPGTRLTVL.

The chain uses TRBV29-1 and TRBJ1-1; no firm D call. This CDR3 contains 10 residues. The V end lost 5 bases, the J end lost 7 bases, and 8 bases lay between the germline ends. Per the germline V gene, CDR1 is SQVTM and CDR2 is ANQGSEA. CDR3 amino acids: CSVWDVEAFF. The DNA for the CDR3 is TGCAGCGTTTGGGATGTTGAAGCTTTCTTT.

Of note for this clonotype: This clone may be a read error of a much larger clone one base away. The chain employs TRBV5-1 and TRBJ2-1, with 7 bases matching TRBD1. The CDR3 is made up of 15 amino acids. The germline V gene has CDR1 SGHRS and CDR2 YFSETQ. V lost 1 base and J lost 7; bases outside the gene matches: 8. As DNA, the CDR3 is TGCGCCAGCAGCTTGAGGGACAGTGGTTGGAATGAGCAGTTCTTC. This encodes CASSLRDSGWNEQFF.

This clonotype was found many times. The J gene is TRBJ2-7, the V gene TRBV5-1; D is uncertain. This CDR3 has 13 amino acids. Trimming took 4 bases from V and 2 from J, leaving 10 bases between them. The germline V gene encodes CDR1 SGHRS and CDR2 YFSETQ. This chain's CDR3 is CASSLDVAYEQYF. The CDR3 DNA reads TGCGCCAGCAGCCTCGACGTAGCCTACGAGCAGTACTTC.

This clonotype has ten or more counts. The chain is built from TRBV11-2 and TRBJ1-1; a weak D match, TRBD1 (6 bases). Trimming removed 5 bases at V and 7 bases at J, with 11 bases between. In germline, CDR1 is SGHAT, CDR2 FQNNGV. There are 12 residues in the CDR3. CDR3 nucleotide sequence: TGTGCCAGCAGCAGAGACAGGTTTGAAGCTTTCTTT. It encodes CASSRDRFEAFF.

This clonotype was picked up many times. The CDR3 coding sequence is TGCAGCGTTTTGGGACTCTACGAGCAGTACTTC. It specifies CSVLGLYEQYF. This chain joins TRBV29-1 and TRBJ2-7; D is perhaps TRBD2 (6 bases). Deletions cut 5 bases from V and 3 bases from J, with 8 bases between. CDR3 size: 11 residues. Germline V gene lookup returns CDR1 SQVTM and CDR2 ANQGSEA.

Comments on this clonotype: This may be a read error: a much more frequent sequence differs by one nucleotide. This chain links TRBV5-1 with TRBJ2-3, with D unclear. Germline CDR1 and CDR2: SGHRS and YFSETQ. The CDR3 is made up of 16 amino acids. The CDR3 DNA follows: TGCACCAGCAGCTTGGGGTCTCCTAGGTCCTCAGATACGCAGTATTTT. It translates to CTSSLGSPRSSDTQYF.

There are many counts of this clonotype. V is TRBV30 and J is TRBJ1-2, with 9 bases lining up with TRBD1. The J segment lost 6 bases and the V segment lost 3 bases, leaving 2 bases of the junction unmatched. The CDR3 has 12 residues. Germline CDR1 reads GTSNPN; CDR2 reads SVGIG (reference sequence). The CDR3 DNA sequence: TGTGCCTGGAGGGGACAGGGCCATGGCTACACCTTC. Translated, it gives CAWRGQGHGYTF.